A selection of T cell receptor beta chains follows, all from one sample in a study of blood T cell repertoires in COVID-19. Assay: immunoSEQ multiplex PCR; the TCRdb copy retains only in-frame clones and omits some. The sample carries under 200,000 clones, about 80% recorded once. The sample taken for sequencing was peripheral blood. The receptors here all came from a human donor with acute or convalescent COVID-19. The donor label of this sample is uncertain. Each CDR3 is given with its conserved first and last residue. A D gene is named only where the DNA matches it firmly. A row's size may be missing; if present it is once, few, many or a size class.

v_gene	j_gene	d_gene	abundance	CDR3nt	CDR3aa
TRBV13	TRBJ2-2	TRBD2	few	TGTGCCAGCAGCCTTAGACTAGCGGGAGAGTGGGGCACCGGGGAGCTGTTTTTT	CASSLRLAGEWGTGELFF
TRBV5-1	TRBJ2-3	TRBD1	-	TGCGCCAGCACGTCCGGGACAGGGGTTTCAGATACGCAGTATTTT	CASTSGTGVSDTQYF
TRBV27	TRBJ1-6	-	once	TGTGCCAGCAGATCCGACAGCACCTATAATTCACCCCTCCACTTT	CASRSDSTYNSPLHF
TRBV25-1	TRBJ1-6	-	once	TGTGCCAGCTCCTCTATCGGGGTTGGGAATTCACCCCTCCACTTT	CASSSIGVGNSPLHF
TRBV5-4	TRBJ1-1	-	-	TGTGCCAGCAGCTTTCAGGTGAACACTGAAGCTTTCTTT	CASSFQVNTEAFF
TRBV7-2	TRBJ2-5	TRBD1	-	TGTGCCAGCAGCTTAGTTCAGGGGGCCGCCACCCAGTACTTC	CASSLVQGAATQYF
TRBV18	TRBJ1-5	-	-	TGTGCCAGCTCACCATTTAACAGGATGAACAATCAGCCCCAGCATTTT	CASSPFNRMNNQPQHF
TRBV6-5	TRBJ1-1	-	-	TGTGCCAGCTCACCGGGGGGAACTGAAGCTTTCTTT	CASSPGGTEAFF
TRBV30	TRBJ2-7	-	once	TGTGCCTGGGCTCAGAAGAACGAGCAGTACTTC	CAWAQKNEQYF
TRBV12-3/TRBV12-4	TRBJ1-1	-	few	TGTGCCAGCAGTTTTCTGGGGGGTTCTGAAGCTTTCTTT	CASSFLGGSEAFF
TRBV7-9	TRBJ2-1	TRBD2	-	TGTGCCAGCAGCTCTCGGCGGGGGGGCCTCGATGAGCAGTTCTTC	CASSSRRGGLDEQFF
TRBV5-1	TRBJ1-2	-	-	TGCGCCAGCAGAGGGGGGGTAAACTATGGCTACACCTTC	CASRGGVNYGYTF
TRBV19	TRBJ2-1	TRBD2	-	TGTGCCAGTAGTACCGGACTAGGAGGCTCCTACAATGAGCAGTTCTTC	CASSTGLGGSYNEQFF
TRBV5-1	TRBJ2-2	TRBD2	-	TGCGCCAGCAGCTTCGGTGGGGAGGGCACCGGGGAGCTGTTTTTT	CASSFGGEGTGELFF
TRBV5-4	TRBJ2-3	TRBD2	-	TGTGCCAGCAGCTCTCCCCAGGGAGGGCCCACAGATACGCAGTATTTT	CASSSPQGGPTDTQYF
TRBV18	TRBJ2-7	TRBD1	once	TGTGCCAGCTCCCCGCGTTTCACGGACAGGGGGAGTGAGCAGTACTTC	CASSPRFTDRGSEQYF
TRBV4-2	TRBJ1-2	-	-	TGTGCCAGCAGCGATACCTCGGGGAACTATGGCTACACCTTC	CASSDTSGNYGYTF
TRBV7-3	TRBJ2-3	-	-	TGTGCCAGCAGCTTTAGCGGTTCCACAGATACGCAGTATTTT	CASSFSGSTDTQYF
TRBV28	TRBJ2-1	TRBD2	-	TGTGCCAGCAGTTTAAGCGGGGCCGGGACTAGCGGCTACAATGAGCAGTTCTTC	CASSLSGAGTSGYNEQFF
TRBV2	TRBJ1-6	-	-	TGTGCCAGCAGTGAAGGCAGGCCGGATAATTCACCCCTCCACTTT	CASSEGRPDNSPLHF
TRBV4-2	TRBJ2-7	-	-	TGTGCCAGCAGCCAAGAGCGTGCGGGAACCTACGAGCAGTACTTC	CASSQERAGTYEQYF
TRBV5-8	TRBJ2-6	TRBD2	once	TGTGCCAGCAGCAGCGGGGGGAACTCTGGGGCCAACGTCCTGACTTTC	CASSSGGNSGANVLTF
TRBV20-1	TRBJ2-1	-	-	TGCAGTGCGTTAACGGGACTTGAGCAGTTCTTC	CSALTGLEQFF
TRBV27	TRBJ1-5	TRBD1	-	TGTGCCAGCAGTTCCCCCGGCAGGGGGAGCAATCAGCCCCAGCATTTT	CASSSPGRGSNQPQHF
TRBV19	TRBJ1-5	-	-	TGTGCCAGTAGTATCAGTCAGAGCAATCAGCCCCAGCATTTT	CASSISQSNQPQHF
TRBV19	TRBJ1-5	-	-	TGTGCCAGTAGTAGCGGGGATACCGGTCAGCCCCAGCATTTT	CASSSGDTGQPQHF
TRBV2	TRBJ2-6	TRBD1	-	TGTGCCAGCAGTGAGTCCGGACAGGGTAGTTTGAGAGGGGCCAACGTCCTGACTTTC	CASSESGQGSLRGANVLTF
TRBV7-3	TRBJ2-1	TRBD2	-	TGTGCCAGCAGCTCCACGCTTAGCGGGGTGGGGCCCTACAATGAGCAGTTCTTC	CASSSTLSGVGPYNEQFF
TRBV5-1	TRBJ2-3	-	-	TGCGCCAGCAGCTTAAACGCAGCGGATACGCAGTATTTT	CASSLNAADTQYF
TRBV7-9	TRBJ2-2	TRBD2	few	TGTGCCAGCACCACGGGGGGCGGGGAGCTGTTTTTT	CASTTGGGELFF
TRBV2	TRBJ1-3	TRBD1	-	TGTGCCAGCAGCCCGGACAGGGTGAGAGGAAACACCATATATTTT	CASSPDRVRGNTIYF
TRBV7-9	TRBJ1-6	TRBD1	-	TGTGCCAGCAGTGACGGACAGGGGTATAATTCACCCCTCCACTTT	CASSDGQGYNSPLHF
TRBV6-5	TRBJ1-2	-	-	TGTGCCAGCAGCGGGGGAGAAGGCTACACCTTC	CASSGGEGYTF
TRBV20-1	TRBJ2-7	-	-	TGCAGTGCTCCAAGGGGTGGGGAGCAGTACTTC	CSAPRGGEQYF
TRBV10-2	TRBJ2-7	TRBD2	-	TGCGCCAGCAGTGACGGACTAGCGATAGGGCGCGAGCAGTACTTC	CASSDGLAIGREQYF
TRBV4-1	TRBJ2-5	TRBD1	-	TGCGCCAGCAGTTCGCAGGGGGAAGAGACCCAGTACTTC	CASSSQGEETQYF
TRBV3-1/TRBV3-2	TRBJ1-6	-	-	TGTGCCAGCAGCATGGCCCTTTCACCCCTCCACTTT	CASSMALSPLHF
TRBV7-3	TRBJ2-5	-	-	TGTGCCAGCAGCCCAGCGGGCGGTGAGACCCAGTACTTC	CASSPAGGETQYF
TRBV30	TRBJ1-5	-	-	TGTGCCTGGAGTGCGGGACGGACTACCAATCAGCCCCAGCATTTT	CAWSAGRTTNQPQHF
TRBV3-1/TRBV3-2	TRBJ2-1	TRBD2	-	TGTGCCAGCAGCCCTAGCGGGAGGGGGGGGAATGAGCAGTTCTTC	CASSPSGRGGNEQFF
TRBV11-3	TRBJ1-1	-	-	TGTGCCAGCAGCTTCGACAGGATGAACACTGAAGCTTTCTTT	CASSFDRMNTEAFF
TRBV6-5	TRBJ2-1	TRBD2	-	TGTGCCAGCAGTTACAGGCAGCGGGGAGGGAATGAGCAGTTCTTC	CASSYRQRGGNEQFF
TRBV5-1	TRBJ2-7	TRBD2	-	TGCGCCAGCAGCTGGACTAGCGGCCTAAGCTCCTACGAGCAGTACTTC	CASSWTSGLSSYEQYF
TRBV2	TRBJ2-7	-	few	TGTGCCAGCAGTGGCAGGGTCGAGCAGTACTTC	CASSGRVEQYF
TRBV19	TRBJ2-1	TRBD2	-	TGTGCCAGTATCTCCTCTAGCGGGGGTACCTACAATGAGCAGTTCTTC	CASISSSGGTYNEQFF
TRBV5-4	TRBJ2-7	-	few	TGTGCCAGCACCCCAGGGGGGCCCTCTCCCTACGAGCAGTACTTC	CASTPGGPSPYEQYF
TRBV21-1	TRBJ2-7	-	few	TGTGCCAGCAGCAGTCAACCCCGGGACACCACAGACATCAGCTCCTACGAGCAGTACTTC	CASSSQPRDTTDISSYEQYF
TRBV5-1	TRBJ1-2	TRBD1	-	TGCGCCAGCAGCTTGGGGAAGGTACAGGGGGCTAACTATGGCTACACCTTC	CASSLGKVQGANYGYTF
TRBV2	TRBJ1-2	-	once	TGTGCCAGCAGTGTCGACAGCTATGGCTACACCTTC	CASSVDSYGYTF
TRBV2	TRBJ1-6	TRBD1	few	TGTGCCAGCAGTGCGACAGGGGGTTCAACTAATTCACCCCTCCACTTT	CASSATGGSTNSPLHF
TRBV7-9	TRBJ2-3	TRBD2	-	TGTGCCAGCAGCTCACCTATGAGGGGGACTAGCGGGAGCACAGATACGCAGTATTTT	CASSSPMRGTSGSTDTQYF
TRBV29-1	TRBJ2-1	TRBD2	few	TGCAGCGTGACGGGACTAGCGGGAGGGAACTACAATGAGCAGTTCTTC	CSVTGLAGGNYNEQFF
TRBV12-3/TRBV12-4	TRBJ2-5	-	once	TGTGCCAGCACCCCGACAGTTGAAGAGACCCAGTACTTC	CASTPTVEETQYF
TRBV4-2	TRBJ2-1	TRBD2	-	TGTGCCAGCAGCCGGGGACTAGCGGGGAACTCCTACAATGAGCAGTTCTTC	CASSRGLAGNSYNEQFF
TRBV5-4	TRBJ2-2	TRBD2	-	TGTGCCAGCAGCCCTACGGGGGGAGGGCGGGCCACCGGGGAGCTGTTTTTT	CASSPTGGGRATGELFF